The 19 T cell receptor beta chains presented below share a single source sample, sequenced in a study of blood T cell repertoires in COVID-19. Produced via immunoSEQ multiplex PCR; TCRdb's table is partial and in-frame only. The repertoire holds 150,000 or so clones, 70% to 90% seen once, with approximately 4.3% in the top ten. The sample was PBMCs or T cells enriched from blood (not recorded which). These receptors all come from a man aged 45-65 years who had recovered from COVID-19.

The count of this clone is one. In the same sample, other DNA sequences code for this CDR3. The genes are TRBV28 and TRBJ1-5; a weak D match, TRBD1 (6 bases). Germline-derived CDR1 and CDR2 are MDHEN and SYDVKM. This CDR3 comprises 17 residues. V lost 5 bases, J lost 3 bases, and 20 bases lay in between. CDR3 sequence (DNA): TGTGCCAGCAGTCCTCGTCAGGGGCCATGGGTCAATCAGCCCCAGCATTTT. It specifies CASSPRQGPWVNQPQHF.

About this clone itself: The junction departs from germline at one end; a sequencing error may be responsible. The V call is TRBV7-7, the J call TRBJ2-1, with 7 nucleotides matching TRBD2. This CDR3 has 17 amino acids. Germline lookup yields CDR1 SSHAT and CDR2 FNYEAQ (reference sequence). DNA for the CDR3: TGTGCTAGCAGCTTAGCTTTCGGGGACTATCCGTCCAATGAGCAGTTCTTC. Amino acid sequence: CASSLAFGDYPSNEQFF.

The rearrangement joins TRBV5-6 to TRBJ1-5, with D uncertain. Germline CDR1 and CDR2: SGHDT and YYEEEE. V lost 0 bases to trimming and J lost 3 bases, with 16 bases between them. This CDR3 spans 17 amino acids. In nucleotides, the CDR3 is TGTGCCAGCAGCTTGGGTGGGGTTTTCGGGGTCAATCAGCCCCAGCATTTT. It translates to CASSLGGVFGVNQPQHF.

This chain links TRBV4-1 with TRBJ2-1, with TRBD2 identical over 13 bases. The CDR3 loop spans 14 amino acids. The junction had 4 bases not matched to a gene; V was cut back by 1 base and J by 13 bases. Germline CDR1 reads MGHRA; CDR2 reads YSYEKL. CDR3 sequence: CASSQVLAGGAQFF. CDR3 sequence (DNA): TGCGCCAGCAGCCAAGTACTAGCGGGAGGGGCCCAGTTCTTC.

The chain is built from TRBV10-3 and TRBJ1-2; a weak D match, TRBD1 (5 bases). Germline V gives CDR1 ENHRY, CDR2 SYGVKD. The CDR3 length is 17 residues. Trimming removed 3 bases at V and 2 bases at J, with 19 bases between. CDR3 protein: CAISENRRGGANYGYTF. CDR3 nucleotide sequence: TGTGCCATCAGTGAAAACCGGCGTGGTGGGGCGAACTATGGCTACACCTTC.

V and J are TRBV5-8 and TRBJ2-7; D may be TRBD1 (6 bases). V gave up 4 bases and J gave up 2 bases, with 16 bases separating them. Germline V gives CDR1 SGHTS, CDR2 YDEGEE. This CDR3 has 15 amino acids. CDR3: CASSLNRDTTYEQYF. The CDR3 region has the DNA TGTGCCAGCAGCCTGAACCGGGACACAACCTACGAGCAGTACTTC.

This clone came up a few times. The rearrangement uses TRBV24-1 and TRBJ2-5; weak D call: TRBD2 (6 bases). CDR3 length: 14 residues. Germline V gene lookup returns CDR1 KGHDR and CDR2 SFDVKD. Trimming shortened V by 1 base and J by 5 bases, and 10 bases separated the two germline ends. The CDR3 nucleotides read TGTGCCACCAGTGATTTCTGGGGAGGCGAGACCCAGTACTTC. It specifies CATSDFWGGETQYF.

J is TRBJ2-7 and V is TRBV6-2 or TRBV6-3; D not resolved. Germline V gene lookup returns CDR1 MNHEY and CDR2 SVGEGT. Trimming left V 6 bases short and J 3 bases short, with 9 bases between. This CDR3 has 12 residues. CDR3 amino acids: CASSTRLYEQYV. CDR3 in DNA: TGTGCCAGCAGCACCCGACTCTACGAGCAGTACGTC.

V is TRBV28 and J is TRBJ2-3; 8 bases map to TRBD2. The junction had 10 bases not matched to a gene; V was cut back by 5 bases and J by 6 bases. Germline V CDR1 and CDR2: MDHEN, SYDVKM. This CDR3 is 15 amino acids long. CDR3 nucleotide sequence: TGTGCCAGCAGTCCTCAAGCGGGAGTTGTCGATACGCAGTATTTT. Protein product: CASSPQAGVVDTQYF.

The chain uses TRBV4-3 and TRBJ2-3, with D maybe TRBD1 (6 bases). Germline CDR1 and CDR2: LGHNA and YSLEER. The V and J ends lost 4 bases and 4 bases respectively, with 24 bases between them. CDR3 length: 18 residues. CDR3 loop: CASSPSPGHTLGADTQYF. CDR3 sequence (DNA): TGCGCCAGCAGCCCGAGTCCGGGACACACACTAGGCGCAGATACGCAGTATTTT.

The V and J genes are TRBV4-1 and TRBJ2-1, with 8 nucleotides matching TRBD2. Germline CDR1 and CDR2: MGHRA and YSYEKL. Trimming cost V 3 bases and J 3 bases; bases outside gene matches: 7. The length of the CDR3 is 16 residues. The CDR3 sequence is CASSHSSGSNYNEQFF. The CDR3 coding sequence is TGCGCCAGCAGCCACTCCAGCGGGAGTAACTACAATGAGCAGTTCTTC.

This clone was observed a few times. DNA of the CDR3: TGTGCCAGCAGCCAAGATCGGGTCGGCACAGATACGCAGTATTTT. This translates into CASSQDRVGTDTQYF. The chain couples TRBV3-1 (or the pseudogene TRBV3-2) to TRBJ2-3; D not certain. The V gene's germline CDR1 is LGHDT and CDR2 YNNKEL (reference sequence). V lost 0 bases and J lost 1, with 8 bases in between. The CDR3 covers 15 residues.

This chain joins TRBV28 and TRBJ2-7, with 13 bases that match TRBD2. This CDR3 comprises 18 residues. V trimming: 4 bases; J trimming: 0 bases; junction bases outside the gene matches: 9. The germline V gene encodes CDR1 MDHEN and CDR2 SYDVKM. The CDR3 spells CASSSPLWTSGSSYEQYF. The CDR3 DNA is TGTGCCAGCAGTTCCCCTCTCTGGACTAGCGGGAGCTCCTACGAGCAGTACTTC.

V is TRBV7-6 and J is TRBJ2-1, with 8 bases lining up with TRBD2. This CDR3 is built from 15 residues. Germline V gives CDR1 SGHVS, CDR2 FNYEAQ. The J segment lost 7 bases and the V segment lost 6 bases, leaving 11 bases of the junction unmatched. CDR3 loop: CASSLQPGGKNEQFF. The CDR3 DNA reads TGTGCCAGCAGTCTACAACCGGGGGGGAAGAATGAGCAGTTCTTC.

The V and J genes are TRBV9 and TRBJ2-1; 11 bases are shared with TRBD2. Germline values: CDR1 SGDLS, CDR2 YYNGEE. CDR3 length: 17 amino acids. V was clipped by 2 bases and J by 9 bases; unmatched bases: 13. The DNA of the CDR3 is TGTGCCAGCAGCGTGACCCCGGGACTAGCGGATACAGGTGAGCAGTTCTTC. Translation gives CASSVTPGLADTGEQFF.

This clone was seen once. The chain links TRBV4-1 to TRBJ1-6, with D perhaps matching TRBD1 (5 bases). CDR1 and CDR2 (germline): MGHRA, YSYEKL. The CDR3 covers 14 residues. The germline V and J ends were trimmed by 6 bases and 5 bases, with 11 bases remaining between them. The CDR3 DNA sequence: TGCGCCAGCAGTTTCCCAGGGAATAATTCACCCCTCCACTTT. This gives the protein CASSFPGNNSPLHF.

This clone occurred once. The J gene is TRBJ2-2, the V gene TRBV5-1; D not certain. CDR1 is SGHRS and CDR2 is YFSETQ in the germline V gene. The CDR3 extends over 13 amino acids. Trimming took 0 bases from V and 6 from J, leaving 6 bases between them. The chain's CDR3 is CASSLVPAGELFF. CDR3 DNA: TGCGCCAGCAGCTTGGTCCCAGCCGGGGAGCTGTTTTTT. The whole variable domain, filled in from reference TRBV5-1 and TRBJ2-2, reads KAGVTQTPRYLIKTRGQQVTLSCSPISGHRSVSWYQQTPGQGLQFLFEYFSETQRNKGNFPGRFSGRQFSNSRSEMNVSTLELGDSALYLCASSLVPAGELFFGEGSRLTVL.

This clone was recorded a few times. The genes are TRBV10-1 and TRBJ1-5, with TRBD1 as a possible D gene (5 bases). The V gene lost 8 bases and the J gene lost 0 bases, with 14 bases spanning the gap. CDR1 is WNHNN, CDR2 SYGVQD, per germline (reference sequence). The CDR3 extends over 15 amino acids. The CDR3: CASLGRTSSNQPQHF. As DNA, the CDR3 is TGCGCCAGCCTGGGGCGCACGTCTAGCAATCAGCCCCAGCATTTT.

The chain employs TRBV6-5 and TRBJ2-3; 7 bases are shared with TRBD2. There are 14 residues in the CDR3. CDR1 MNHEY and CDR2 SVGAGI come from the germline V gene. V shed 4 bases and J 4 bases; nucleotides not matched to a gene: 5. The CDR3 region is CASSSAGPPDTQYF. CDR3 DNA: TGTGCCAGCAGTTCAGCGGGACCCCCAGATACGCAGTATTTT.